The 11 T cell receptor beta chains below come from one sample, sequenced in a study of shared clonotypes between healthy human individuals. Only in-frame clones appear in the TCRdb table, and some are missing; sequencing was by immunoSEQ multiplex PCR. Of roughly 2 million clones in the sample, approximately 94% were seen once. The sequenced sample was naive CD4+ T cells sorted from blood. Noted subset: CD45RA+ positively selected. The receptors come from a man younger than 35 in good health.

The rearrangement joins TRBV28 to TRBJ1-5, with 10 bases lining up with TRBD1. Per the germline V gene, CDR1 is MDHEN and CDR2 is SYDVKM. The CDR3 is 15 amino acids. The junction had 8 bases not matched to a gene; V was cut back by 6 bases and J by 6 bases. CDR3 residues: CASSRDRGRAQPQHF. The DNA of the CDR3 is TGTGCCAGCAGCAGGGACAGGGGAAGAGCTCAGCCCCAGCATTTT.

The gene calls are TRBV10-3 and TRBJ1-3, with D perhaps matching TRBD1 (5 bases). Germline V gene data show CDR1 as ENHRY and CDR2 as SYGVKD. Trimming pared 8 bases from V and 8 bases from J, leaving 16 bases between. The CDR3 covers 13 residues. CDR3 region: CAIGGRGTDTIYF. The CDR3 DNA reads TGTGCCATCGGTGGGCGGGGGACGGACACCATATATTTT.

The CDR3 DNA reads as TGTGCCAGCAGCGTACCGGGACGTCCCCGGTTTTTT. It specifies CASSVPGRPRFF. V usage is TRBV11-2 and J usage is TRBJ1-4; TRBD1 might be the D (5 bases). The V gene lost 5 bases and the J gene lost 16 bases, with 17 bases spanning the gap. The CDR3 consists of 12 residues. The germline CDR1 and CDR2 sequences are SGHAT and FQNNGV.

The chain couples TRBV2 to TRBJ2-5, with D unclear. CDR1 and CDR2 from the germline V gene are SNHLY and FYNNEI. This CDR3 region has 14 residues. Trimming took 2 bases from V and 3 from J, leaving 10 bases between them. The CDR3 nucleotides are TGTGCCAGCAGTGAACCACGGCAGAAAGAGACCCAGTACTTC. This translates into CASSEPRQKETQYF.

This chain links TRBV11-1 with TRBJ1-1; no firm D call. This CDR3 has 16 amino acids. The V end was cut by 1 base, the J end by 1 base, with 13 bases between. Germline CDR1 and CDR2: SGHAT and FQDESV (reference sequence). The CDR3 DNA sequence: TGTGCCAGCAGCTTAGACTCAGCGTTAAGGAACACTGAAGCTTTCTTT. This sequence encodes CASSLDSALRNTEAFF.

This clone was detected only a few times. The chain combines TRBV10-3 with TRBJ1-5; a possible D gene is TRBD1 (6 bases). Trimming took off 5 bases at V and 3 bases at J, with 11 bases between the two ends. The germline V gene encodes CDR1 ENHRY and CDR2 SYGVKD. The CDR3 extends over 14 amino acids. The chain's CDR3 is CAISTTGNNQPQHF. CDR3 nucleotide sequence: TGTGCCATCAGTACAACAGGGAACAATCAGCCCCAGCATTTT.

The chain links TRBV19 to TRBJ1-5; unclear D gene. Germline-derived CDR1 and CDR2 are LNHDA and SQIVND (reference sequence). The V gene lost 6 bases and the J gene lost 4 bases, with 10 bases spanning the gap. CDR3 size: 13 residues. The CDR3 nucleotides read TGTGCCAGTAGCCTGGCAGCGAATCAGCCCCAGCATTTT. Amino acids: CASSLAANQPQHF.

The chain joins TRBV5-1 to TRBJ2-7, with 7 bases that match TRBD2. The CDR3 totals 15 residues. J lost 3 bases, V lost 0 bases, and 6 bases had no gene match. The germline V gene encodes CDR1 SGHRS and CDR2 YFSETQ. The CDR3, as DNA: TGCGCCAGCAGCTTGGGAGGGACTAACGGCTACGAGCAGTACTTC. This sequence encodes CASSLGGTNGYEQYF.

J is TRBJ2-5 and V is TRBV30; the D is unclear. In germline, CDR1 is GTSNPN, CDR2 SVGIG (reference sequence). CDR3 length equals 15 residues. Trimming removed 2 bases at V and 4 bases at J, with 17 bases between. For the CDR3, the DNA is TGTGCCTGGAGTTCCCCTTTAATAAAGGGAGAGACCCAGTACTTC. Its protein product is CAWSSPLIKGETQYF.

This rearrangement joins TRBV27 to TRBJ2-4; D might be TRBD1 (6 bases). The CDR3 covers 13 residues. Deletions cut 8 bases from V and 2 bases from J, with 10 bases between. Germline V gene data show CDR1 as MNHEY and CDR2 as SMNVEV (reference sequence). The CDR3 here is CASGDRSKNIQYF. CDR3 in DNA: TGTGCCAGCGGAGACAGGTCCAAAAACATTCAGTACTTC.

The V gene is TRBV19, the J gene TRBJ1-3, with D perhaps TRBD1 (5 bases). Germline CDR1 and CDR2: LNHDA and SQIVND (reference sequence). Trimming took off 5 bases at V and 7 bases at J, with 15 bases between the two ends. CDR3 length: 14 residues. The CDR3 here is CASSAGTLGNTIYF. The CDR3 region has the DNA TGTGCCAGTAGTGCCGGGACCCTAGGGAACACCATATATTTT.